Listed below are T cell receptor beta chains from one sample, sequenced in a study of T cell responses to AZD1222 COVID-19 vaccine. Sequencing was performed with immunoSEQ multiplex PCR; in TCRdb, only in-frame clones are kept and a portion is missing. The sample holds over 150,000 clones, approximately 90% seen once. The sample in question was peripheral blood, obtained 28 days after the second AZD1222 dose. These receptor sequences come from an adult who received the AZD1222 COVID-19 vaccine. Both conserved end residues are part of each CDR3. The order of the fields is clone size, D gene, V gene, J gene, CDR3 DNA, CDR3 protein. D genes are given only for firm matches. Size values are once, few and many counts, or a class for expanded clones, and some rows have none.

NA	NA	TRBV2	TRBJ1-2	TGTGCCAGCAGTGTTAATGTCCGCGACAGGAGCTACACCTTC	CASSVNVRDRSYTF
NA	TRBD1	TRBV9	TRBJ1-1	TGTGCCAGCAGCCCAGGGGGCGGGGATATGAACACTGAAGCTTTCTTT	CASSPGGGDMNTEAFF
NA	NA	TRBV5-5	TRBJ1-5	TGTGCCAGCAGCTGGGGGGTCGGCGGTCAGCCCCAGCATTTT	CASSWGVGGQPQHF
NA	NA	TRBV18	TRBJ2-7	TGTGCCAGCTCACGAGGCAGAGGGACCTACGAGCAGTACTTC	CASSRGRGTYEQYF
NA	NA	TRBV5-4	TRBJ2-5	TGTGCCAGCAGCTTGGGACTCGGACTTCAAGAGACCCAGTACTTC	CASSLGLGLQETQYF
NA	TRBD2	TRBV7-2	TRBJ2-2	TGTGCCAGCAGCTTAGCCGGTCTAGCGGAGACCGGGGAGCTGTTTTTT	CASSLAGLAETGELFF
NA	NA	TRBV6-6	TRBJ2-7	TGTGCCAGCAGTCGAGGGACCGGGACCGTCTCCTACGAGCAGTACTTC	CASSRGTGTVSYEQYF
once	NA	TRBV13	TRBJ1-6	TGTGCCAGCAGCTTAAGGACTATCAATTCACCCCTCCACTTT	CASSLRTINSPLHF
NA	NA	TRBV18	TRBJ1-2	TGTGCCAGCTCACCATCGCGGGAGAACTATGGCTACACCTTC	CASSPSRENYGYTF
NA	TRBD2	TRBV5-6	TRBJ2-3	TGTGCCAGCAGCTGGACGACTAGCGGTAGCACAGATACGCAGTATTTT	CASSWTTSGSTDTQYF
NA	NA	TRBV5-1	TRBJ2-7	TGCGCCAGCAGCTTTGGCGGAAACTCCTACGAGCAGTACTTC	CASSFGGNSYEQYF
NA	TRBD2	TRBV18	TRBJ2-1	TGTGCCAGCTCACCTCCAACGTGGTTAGCGGGGAACTACAATGAGCAGTTCTTC	CASSPPTWLAGNYNEQFF
NA	NA	TRBV7-8	TRBJ1-5	TGTGCCAGCAGCTTAGCGATGCGGATGGCTCAGCCCCAGCATTTT	CASSLAMRMAQPQHF
NA	NA	TRBV7-9	TRBJ2-5	TGTGCCAGCAGCTTAGCAGGCAGGAGGGGGCAAGAGACCCAGTACTTC	CASSLAGRRGQETQYF
NA	NA	TRBV7-2	TRBJ1-1	TGTGCCAGCAGCTTATCTCGACCGCCGAACACTGAAGCTTTCTTT	CASSLSRPPNTEAFF
NA	NA	TRBV7-3	TRBJ2-1	TGTGCCAGCAGCTTAATGGTCGAGAATGAGCAGTTCTTC	CASSLMVENEQFF
NA	NA	TRBV5-4	TRBJ1-6	TGTGCCAGCAGCTTTCGGGTGGGGCAGGGGAATTCACCCCTCCACTTT	CASSFRVGQGNSPLHF
NA	NA	TRBV19	TRBJ2-1	TGTGCCAGTACCCGGGGGCGCAGCCCCAATGAGCAGTTCTTC	CASTRGRSPNEQFF
NA	NA	TRBV7-9	TRBJ2-2	TGTGCCAGCAGCCTTGACAGGGAGGGGGACACCGGGGAGCTGTTTTTT	CASSLDREGDTGELFF
NA	TRBD2	TRBV25-1	TRBJ2-1	TGTGCCATCGGGAGGCCCGCCCAAAATGAGCAGTTCTTC	CAIGRPAQNEQFF
NA	TRBD1	TRBV6-5	TRBJ1-2	TGTGCCAGCAGTTACTCCGGCACAGGGGGCGCGGTGGCCACCTTC	CASSYSGTGGAVATF
NA	NA	TRBV7-3	TRBJ2-5	TGTGCCAGCAGCTTAACAGGCAGGGCTACCCAAGAGACCCAGTACTTC	CASSLTGRATQETQYF
NA	TRBD1	TRBV5-1	TRBJ1-2	TGCGCCAGCAGCGTCCCAGGGGGGGTAGGCGGCTACACCTTC	CASSVPGGVGGYTF
NA	NA	TRBV7-2	TRBJ2-2	TGTGCCAGCAGCTTAGCGCGGACTACCGGGGAGCTGTTTTTT	CASSLARTTGELFF
NA	NA	TRBV4-1	TRBJ2-7	TGCGCCAGCAGCCAAGATTTAGCCTACGAGCAGTACTTC	CASSQDLAYEQYF
NA	NA	TRBV9	TRBJ1-6	TGTGCCAGCAGCGTAGGGCAAAATGGGATTTCACCCCTCCACTTT	CASSVGQNGISPLHF
NA	NA	TRBV29-1	TRBJ1-1	TGCAGCGTTGGAACGGGCGTGAACACTGAAGCTTTCTTT	CSVGTGVNTEAFF
few	NA	TRBV18	TRBJ2-7	TGTGCCAGCTCACGGGACCACAGCTACGAGCAGTACTTC	CASSRDHSYEQYF
NA	NA	TRBV7-2	TRBJ2-5	TGTGCCAGCAGCTACCGTGGGGAGACCCAGTACTTC	CASSYRGETQYF
NA	NA	TRBV6-5	TRBJ2-3	TGTGCCAGCAAGGTCGGAGGGTTAGATACGCAGTATTTT	CASKVGGLDTQYF
NA	NA	TRBV19	TRBJ2-7	TGTGCCAGTAGTATCTCCGGGAGTCGGGACGAGCAGTACTTC	CASSISGSRDEQYF
NA	NA	TRBV3-1/TRBV3-2	TRBJ1-5	TGTGCCAGCAGCCCGCATCCTCCCCGGCAGGGGAGCAATCAGCCCCAGCATTTT	CASSPHPPRQGSNQPQHF
NA	NA	TRBV11-2	TRBJ2-1	TGTGCCAGCAGCTCCTTACTAGTTGACAATGAGCAGTTCTTC	CASSSLLVDNEQFF
NA	NA	TRBV24-1	TRBJ1-4	TGTGCCACCAGTGATAGCCGGGCCGGACGGGGCAGGGCTGCAACTAATGAAAAACTGTTTTTT	CATSDSRAGRGRAATNEKLFF
few	NA	TRBV6-5	TRBJ1-5	TGTGCCAGCAGTTATGTCCACAATCAGCCCCAGCATTTT	CASSYVHNQPQHF
NA	NA	TRBV2	TRBJ1-2	TGTGCCAGCAGTGACGGTGGTTGGGTTGGCTACACCTTC	CASSDGGWVGYTF
NA	NA	TRBV28	TRBJ2-7	TGTGCCAGCAGTCCCCCCGACTCCTACGAGCAGTACTTC	CASSPPDSYEQYF
NA	NA	TRBV6-6	TRBJ1-6	TGTGCCAGCAGTTACTCCCGGCCTGGGAATTCACCCCTCCACTTT	CASSYSRPGNSPLHF
NA	TRBD1	TRBV18	TRBJ2-2	TGTGCCAGCTCAGAACAGGGGAACGCCGGGGAGCTGTTTTTT	CASSEQGNAGELFF
once	NA	TRBV6-5	TRBJ1-4	TGTGCCAGCAGTTACTCGCGGGGGGGTGAAAAACTGTTTTTT	CASSYSRGGEKLFF
NA	NA	TRBV7-3	TRBJ2-2	TGTGCCAGCAGCTCCTCCCTCTGGGGGGCCGGGGAGCTGTTTTTT	CASSSSLWGAGELFF
once	NA	TRBV12-3/TRBV12-4	TRBJ2-3	TGTGCCAGCACTGGAGGGGACACAGATACGCAGTATTTT	CASTGGDTDTQYF
NA	NA	TRBV9	TRBJ2-1	TGTGCCAGCAGCTCCAAGACTCGTTTACCCCACAATGAGCAGTTCTTC	CASSSKTRLPHNEQFF
NA	TRBD2	TRBV29-1	TRBJ2-7	TGCAGCGTCGGGCGGGGGAGCTACGAGCAGTACTTC	CSVGRGSYEQYF
NA	NA	TRBV25-1	TRBJ1-2	TGTGCCAGCAGTGAGTGGCGCGGCTACACCTTC	CASSEWRGYTF
NA	NA	TRBV7-3	TRBJ2-1	TGTGCCAGCAGCCCGGGACTCCTAGGGGAGCAGTTCTTC	CASSPGLLGEQFF
NA	NA	TRBV19	TRBJ1-1	TGTGCCAGTAGTATTATTCCGGGGGTACTGAACACTGAAGCTTTCTTT	CASSIIPGVLNTEAFF
NA	NA	TRBV7-7	TRBJ1-5	TGTGCTAGCAGCTTAGAGGGACCCTTACGATATAGCAATCAGCCCCAGCATTTT	CASSLEGPLRYSNQPQHF
NA	NA	TRBV9	TRBJ1-1	TGTGCCAGCAGCCCCTCGGGGGGAAGTGGCACTGAAGCTTTCTTT	CASSPSGGSGTEAFF
once	NA	TRBV2	TRBJ2-7	TGTGCCAGCAGGGTCGCGGCCGGTAGCTCCTACGAGCAGTACTTC	CASRVAAGSSYEQYF
NA	TRBD1	TRBV28	TRBJ1-2	TGTGCCAGCAGCCGGGACAGGGGGCGACGGGGCTACACCTTC	CASSRDRGRRGYTF